The 19 T cell receptor beta chains below come from one sample, sequenced in a study of blood T cells in healthy people across ages. Next came a second PCR, run for roughly 6 to 11 cycles, which used a sample-barcoded 5' primer along with a J-beta primer mix. Each CDR3 protein gets one entry after TCRdb re-called the 5' RACE reads with MiXCR. The table lists 850,000 to 1,000,000 distinct CDR3 sequences, 45% to 50% of them singletons. Material for sequencing was blood. Receptors originate from a man aged 25-40 years in good health.

The chain employs TRBV24-1 and TRBJ2-3; D is tentatively TRBD1 or TRBD2 (5 bases each). The germline V and J ends were trimmed by 7 bases and 4 bases, with 20 bases remaining between them. CDR3 length equals 16 residues. Germline V CDR1 and CDR2: KGHDR, SFDVKD. This CDR3 is CATSLSGGSRADTQYF. The CDR3, as DNA: TGTGCCACCAGCCTATCTGGGGGTTCCAGGGCAGATACGCAGTATTTT.

V and J are TRBV20-1 and TRBJ2-1; possibly TRBD2 for D (5 bases). CDR1 and CDR2 (germline): DFQATT, SNEGSKA (reference sequence). The CDR3 runs to 15 residues. The V gene lost 0 bases and the J gene lost 4 bases, with 13 bases spanning the gap. CDR3 nucleotides: TGCAGTGCTAGAGATCCTATAGCGAATTACAATGAGCAGTTCTTC. Residues: CSARDPIANYNEQFF.

The chain recombines TRBV28 with TRBJ2-5; D is uncertain. This CDR3 has 14 residues. Germline loops: CDR1 MDHEN, CDR2 SYDVKM. Between the trimmed V and J ends, which lost 5 bases and 4 bases, there was a span of 14 bases. The CDR3 coding sequence is TGTGCCAGCAGTCCCGGGTGGCCGGGAGAGACCCAGTACTTC. This encodes CASSPGWPGETQYF.

The CDR3 is CASSLGGFTNQPQHF. In DNA, the CDR3 is TGTGCCAGCAGCCTCGGTGGTTTTACCAATCAGCCCCAGCATTTT. The chain recombines TRBV7-2 with TRBJ1-5; D not resolved. The CDR3 sequence is 15 residues long. Trimming stripped 5 bases from V and 3 bases from J, with 14 bases between. Germline V gene sequence: CDR1 SGHTA, CDR2 FQGNSA.

The rearrangement uses TRBV2 and TRBJ1-4, with D possibly being TRBD1 (5 bases). From germline, CDR1 is SNHLY and CDR2 FYNNEI. This CDR3 is 14 amino acids long. Trimming left V 6 bases short and J 7 bases short, with 15 bases between. The CDR3 DNA sequence: TGTGCCAGCAGAGGGACGCACGCGGCTGAAAAACTGTTTTTT. Its protein is CASRGTHAAEKLFF.

The chain employs TRBV4-3 and TRBJ2-7; 7 bases map to TRBD2. Trimming removed 8 bases from V and 3 bases from J; junction bases left unmatched: 10. The germline CDR1 and CDR2 sequences are LGHNA and YSLEER. This CDR3 contains 14 residues. CDR3 DNA: TGCGCCAGCGGCCTGGGAGGGTCCAGCTACGAGCAGTACTTC. It codes for CASGLGGSSYEQYF.

This clonotype was counted a single time. This chain joins TRBV7-9 and TRBJ1-1; a possible D gene is TRBD1 (5 bases). The CDR3 is made up of 14 amino acids. Trimming stripped 1 base from V and 7 bases from J, with 13 bases between. Looked up from germline, CDR1 is SEHNR and CDR2 is FQNEAQ (reference sequence). The CDR3 loop is CASSLGSGDGEAFF. CDR3 bases: TGTGCCAGCAGCTTAGGATCTGGGGACGGTGAAGCTTTCTTT. Complete variable domain (other parts from reference TRBV7-9 and TRBJ1-1): DTGVSQNPRHKITKRGQNVTFRCDPISEHNRLYWYRQTLGQGPEFLTYFQNEAQLEKSRLLSDRFSAERPKGSFSTLEIQRTEQGDSAMYLCASSLGSGDGEAFFGQGTRLTVV.

CDR3 amino acids: CSARDQEGRTQYF. The CDR3 DNA follows: TGCAGTGCTAGAGATCAAGAGGGGAGGACCCAGTACTTC. V is TRBV20-1 and J is TRBJ2-4, with D perhaps assigned TRBD1 or TRBD2 (5 bases each). The J call may be mistaken, given a closer DNA end match to TRBJ2-5. CDR1 and CDR2 from the germline V gene are DFQATT and SNEGSKA (reference sequence). The CDR3 totals 13 residues.

This clonotype was seen more than once but under ten times. The chain employs TRBV12-3 or TRBV12-4 and TRBJ2-3; the D gene is possibly TRBD2 (5 bases). The CDR3 sequence is 13 residues long. V lost 5 bases, J lost 4 bases, and 10 bases lay in between. DNA for the CDR3: TGTGCCAGCAGTATTGCGGGTCCAGATACGCAGTATTTT. It translates to CASSIAGPDTQYF.

The rearrangement links TRBV5-6 to TRBJ1-1; perhaps TRBD1 as D (5 bases). CDR3 length: 13 amino acids. The germline V and J ends were trimmed by 4 bases and 3 bases, with 10 bases remaining between them. Germline V gene lookup returns CDR1 SGHDT and CDR2 YYEEEE. CDR3: CASSVVGDTEAFF. The CDR3 nucleotides read TGTGCCAGCAGCGTGGTGGGGGACACTGAAGCTTTCTTT.

This chain links TRBV5-1 with TRBJ1-1, with D hard to call. This CDR3 has 16 residues. CDR1 is SGHRS, CDR2 YFSETQ, per germline. Trimming removed 0 bases at V and 1 base at J, with 13 bases between. In DNA, the CDR3 is TGCGCCAGCAGCTTGGTTGGTGGGCGAGGGAACACTGAAGCTTTCTTT. This encodes CASSLVGGRGNTEAFF. Using reference TRBV5-1 and TRBJ1-1 for the parts outside the CDR3, the full variable domain is KAGVTQTPRYLIKTRGQQVTLSCSPISGHRSVSWYQQTPGQGLQFLFEYFSETQRNKGNFPGRFSGRQFSNSRSEMNVSTLELGDSALYLCASSLVGGRGNTEAFFGQGTRLTVV.

This clonotype was recorded at least ten times. V gene TRBV4-2 combines with J gene TRBJ1-5, with 7 bases fitting TRBD1. Looked up from germline, CDR1 is LGHNA and CDR2 is YNFKEQ. J was trimmed by 0 bases and V by 4 bases; bases with no gene match: 3. This CDR3 has 15 amino acids. The CDR3 is CASSPDRVSNQPQHF. Here the CDR3 DNA reads TGTGCCAGCAGCCCAGACAGGGTTAGCAATCAGCCCCAGCATTTT.

This clonotype has just a few counts. The chain employs TRBV2 and TRBJ2-2, with D possibly TRBD1 on 5 matching bases. Trimming pared 8 bases from V and 2 bases from J, leaving 12 bases between. The CDR3 is 14 residues long. Germline loops: CDR1 SNHLY, CDR2 FYNNEI. The CDR3 region is CASSVTVNTGELFF. CDR3 nucleotide sequence: TGTGCCAGCTCCGTGACAGTTAACACCGGGGAGCTGTTTTTT.

The V gene is TRBV13, the J gene TRBJ2-4, with 8 bases that match TRBD1. The J call could be wrong; TRBJ2-7 is a better fit for the DNA end. The CDR3 length is 15 residues. Germline V gene sequence: CDR1 PRHDT, CDR2 FYEKMQ (reference sequence). The CDR3 sequence is CASSLTGTGGCEQYF. For the CDR3, the DNA is TGTGCCAGCAGCCTTACCGGGACAGGAGGTTGCGAGCAGTACTTC.

This clonotype appeared a few times. The V and J genes are TRBV7-2 and TRBJ2-3, with 7 positions matching TRBD2. Germline V gene sequence: CDR1 SGHTA, CDR2 FQGNSA. This CDR3 contains 14 residues. V was pared by 4 bases and J by 4 bases, with 5 bases of the junction left unmatched. This CDR3 is CASSSSGVPDTQYF. Written as DNA, the CDR3 is TGTGCCAGCAGCTCCAGCGGGGTACCAGATACGCAGTATTTT.

This chain connects TRBV29-1 to TRBJ2-4; 8 nucleotides match TRBD1. Germline CDR1 reads SQVTM; CDR2 reads ANQGSEA. The V gene end was trimmed by 0 bases and the J gene end by 6 bases; junction bases not matched to a gene: 16. The CDR3 sequence is 18 residues long. CDR3 in amino acids: CSVEDRRQGAVGGNIQYF. As DNA, the CDR3 is TGCAGCGTTGAAGATCGTCGGCAGGGGGCCGTTGGAGGAAACATTCAGTACTTC.

The chain uses TRBV3-1 and TRBJ2-4; D perhaps matches TRBD1 (6 bases). Trimming left V 0 bases short and J 0 bases short, with 15 bases between. The CDR3 extends over 18 amino acids. The V gene's germline CDR1 is LGHDT and CDR2 YNNKEL (reference sequence). CDR3 sequence reads: CASSQEASRGIAKNIQYF. CDR3 in DNA: TGTGCCAGCAGCCAAGAGGCTAGCAGGGGAATAGCCAAAAACATTCAGTACTTC.

This clonotype appeared once. The chain links TRBV5-1 to TRBJ1-6, with D tentatively TRBD1 (6 bases). The ends were cut back, 4 bases at V and 1 base at J, with 21 bases in the middle. Germline CDR1 is SGHRS and CDR2 is YFSETQ. The CDR3 covers 19 residues. CDR3 residues: CASSLATIGGGSYNSPLHF. CDR3 DNA sequence: TGCGCCAGCAGCCTGGCGACAATTGGAGGGGGATCCTATAATTCACCCCTCCACTTT.

This clonotype has ten or more counts. The chain links TRBV7-2 to TRBJ2-1; 9 bases align to TRBD2. Per the germline V gene, CDR1 is SGHTA and CDR2 is FQGNSA. The CDR3 sequence is 17 residues long. Trimming cost V 4 bases and J 7 bases; bases outside gene matches: 14. CDR3 nucleotides: TGTGCCAGCAGCTCCCGATCTCTAGCGGGGAATGGAAATGAGCAGTTCTTC. It translates to CASSSRSLAGNGNEQFF.